This T cell receptor beta chain was captured by sequencing in a study of Tregs in tolerant kidney transplant recipients. Regarding the study as a whole: Validation in larger populations is needed because few patients were studied. Biological reproducibility was not directly addressed, but technical replication error appeared minimal.

With respect to this clone: What it recognizes is unknown.

Assay used: immunoSEQ multiplex PCR; TCRdb lists only in-frame clones, some missing. The table shows roughly 250,000 clones, with 84% occurring only once. Unstimulated Tregs (CD4+CD25+CD127-) and CD4+CD25- non-Tregs were sorted from PBMCs. Germline assignment: CDR1 SEHNR and CDR2 FQNEAQ (reference sequence). The V and J ends lost 3 bases and 7 bases, in that order; junction bases with no gene match: 7. CDR3 length: 16 residues. The sample was CD4+ T cells from blood. The receptor was derived from a human donor in good health. The chain carries TRBV7-9 and TRBJ2-2; 11 bases fit TRBD1. The CDR3 spells CASSFSGTGGGGELFF. The CDR3 region has the DNA TGTGCCAGCAGCTTCTCCGGGACAGGGGGTGGCGGGGAGCTGTTTTTT.